The 8 T cell receptor beta chains reported below all come from one sample, sequenced in a study of cytomegalovirus exposure and HLA in healthy donors. This PCR relied on a set of 60 Vbeta primers and 13 Jbeta primers. The assay was immunoSEQ multiplex PCR, and TCRdb's table has in-frame clones only and misses some. The table shows over 150,000 clones, with less than 80% occurring only once. The sequenced material came from PBMCs. The receptor source for this set is a man aged 35-49 years in good health and CMV-seronegative.

This clone was counted between two and nine times. The rearrangement links TRBV9 to TRBJ2-3; the match to TRBD2 covers 7 bases. The CDR3 consists of 15 residues. V shed 0 bases, J shed 2 bases, and the junction held 3 bases outside the gene matches. The germline V gene encodes CDR1 SGDLS and CDR2 YYNGEE. The CDR3 loop reads CASSVGGGDTDTQYF. The CDR3 coding sequence is TGTGCCAGCAGCGTAGGTGGGGGGGACACAGATACGCAGTATTTT. Full variable domain (rest looked up from reference TRBV9 and TRBJ2-3): DSGVTQTPKHLITATGQRVTLRCSPRSGDLSVYWYQQSLDQGLQFLIQYYNGEERAKGNILERFSAQQFPDLHSELNLSSLELGDSALYFCASSVGGGDTDTQYFGPGTRLTVL.

V usage is TRBV6-5 and J usage is TRBJ2-7, with a tentative D call TRBD1 (5 bases). The V and J ends lost 6 bases and 5 bases respectively, with 14 bases between them. The V gene's germline CDR1 is MNHEY and CDR2 SVGAGI. The CDR3 is made up of 13 amino acids. CDR3 DNA sequence: TGTGCCAGCAGCCCCCCAGGGTACGACGAGCAGTACTTC. Amino acids: CASSPPGYDEQYF.

The rearrangement uses TRBV7-2 and TRBJ2-1; 9 nucleotides agree with TRBD2. CDR1 SGHTA and CDR2 FQGNSA come from the germline V gene. The CDR3 totals 16 residues. J was trimmed by 6 bases and V by 1 base; bases with no gene match: 7. CDR3 sequence (DNA): TGTGCCAGCAGCTTAGGGAGCGGGGGGCTCAGCAATGAGCAGTTCTTC. It translates to CASSLGSGGLSNEQFF.

This chain connects TRBV7-8 to TRBJ1-3; perhaps TRBD1 as D (6 bases). Per germline, CDR1 SGHVS and CDR2 FQNEAQ. The CDR3 sequence is 17 residues long. Trimming took 1 base from V and 2 from J, leaving 15 bases between them. CDR3 sequence: CASSLVRQGIAGNTIYF. CDR3 nucleotide sequence: TGTGCCAGCAGCTTAGTTAGGCAGGGGATTGCTGGAAACACCATATATTTT. Together with reference TRBV7-8 and TRBJ1-3, the CDR3 gives the full variable domain: GAGVSQSPRYKVAKRGQDVALRCDPISGHVSLFWYQQALGQGPEFLTYFQNEAQLDKSGLPSDRFFAERPEGSVSTLKIQRTQQEDSAVYLCASSLVRQGIAGNTIYFGEGSWLTVV.

The J gene is TRBJ1-4, the V gene TRBV5-6; possible D gene TRBD1, 5 bases. V shed 0 bases and J shed 10 bases, with 16 bases lying between them. The germline gives CDR1 SGHDT, CDR2 YYEEEE. CDR3 length equals 15 residues. The CDR3 spells CASSLEDTASGKLFF. CDR3 sequence (DNA): TGTGCCAGCAGCTTGGAGGACACTGCATCAGGAAAACTGTTTTTT.

V usage is TRBV21-1 and J usage is TRBJ2-6; TRBD2 is the table's D call and was not checked against the DNA. TRBV21-1 is tagged as a pseudogene. CDR3 length: 19 residues. CDR3 in amino acids: CASSKALREGGSGANVLTF. The CDR3 DNA reads TGTGCCAGCAGCAAAGCGCTACGGGAGGGGGGCTCTGGGGCCAACGTCCTGACTTTC.

This chain links TRBV6-1 with TRBJ2-7; 8 bases fit TRBD2. Unmatched junction bases numbered 7, after V lost 6 bases and J lost 3 bases. CDR1 is MNHNS, CDR2 SASEGT, per germline. This CDR3 region has 14 residues. The CDR3 loop is CASRQAGELYEQYF. The CDR3 nucleotides are TGTGCCAGCAGGCAAGCGGGAGAACTCTACGAGCAGTACTTC.

This chain joins TRBV28 and TRBJ1-6, with TRBD1 matching 7 bases. CDR3 length: 15 residues. CDR1 and CDR2 (germline): MDHEN, SYDVKM. V gave up 6 bases and J gave up 3 bases; unmatched junction bases: 5. CDR3 sequence: CASRGGQFYNSPLHF. CDR3 sequence (DNA): TGTGCCAGCAGGGGGGGACAGTTCTATAATTCACCCCTCCACTTT.